This record looks at one T cell receptor (beta chain) sequence and its context. Its antigen is currently unknown. A read error may be the cause here, since a much bigger clone is one base away. Given the absence of the conserved phenylalanine or tryptophan at the CDR3 end, a read error is likely. This entry belongs to a study of metastatic and nonmetastatic thyroid tumors. Study overall: For malignant and benign thyroid patients, tumor or nodule tissue and blood were the sources whose repertoires were compared.

Original data processing: The study took CDR3 differences across clinicopathological groups and made a distant-metastasis classifier for papillary thyroid cancer from them. TCRdb re-called clones via MiXCR from the PCR reads. Here the V and J calls rest on TCRdb's processing, not on the authors' analysis. Here the sample spans roughly 55,000 clones, about 17% being singletons. Findings and caveats of the study: Versus benign nodules, malignant thyroid tumors reportedly had significantly higher TCR beta diversity, in blood and tumor.

Germline V CDR1 and CDR2: SQVTM, ANQGSEA. The CDR3 has 10 residues. Each patient went into thyroid surgery without having received any treatment. The origin of this receptor is a male donor with papillary thyroid cancer or a benign thyroid nodule (not recorded which). Some clones in this sample may be carry-over from other donors' samples. The sample consisted of blood. This chain joins TRBV29-1 and TRBJ1-2, with D perhaps matching TRBD1 (6 bases). CDR3 sequence (DNA): TGCTCCACAGGGTCGGGCGGCTACACCCTC. Amino acids: CSTGSGGYTL.